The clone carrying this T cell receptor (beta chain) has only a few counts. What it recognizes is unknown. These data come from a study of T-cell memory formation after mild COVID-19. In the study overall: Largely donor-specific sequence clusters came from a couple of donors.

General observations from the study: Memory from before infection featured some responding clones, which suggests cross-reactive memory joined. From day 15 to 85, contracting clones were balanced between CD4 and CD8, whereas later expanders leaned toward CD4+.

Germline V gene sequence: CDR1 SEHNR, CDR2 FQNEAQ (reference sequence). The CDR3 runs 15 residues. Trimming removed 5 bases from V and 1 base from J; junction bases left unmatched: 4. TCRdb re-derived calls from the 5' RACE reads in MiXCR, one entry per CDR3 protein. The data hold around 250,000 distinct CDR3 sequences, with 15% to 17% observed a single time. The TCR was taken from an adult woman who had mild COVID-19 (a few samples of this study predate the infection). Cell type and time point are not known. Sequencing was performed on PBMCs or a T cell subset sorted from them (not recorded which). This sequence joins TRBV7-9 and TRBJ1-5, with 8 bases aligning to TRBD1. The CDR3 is CASSPGQGSNQPQHF. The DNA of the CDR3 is TGTGCCAGCAGCCCCGGACAGGGCAGCAATCAGCCCCAGCATTTT.